The 12 T cell receptor beta chains below were found in one sample sequenced in a study of cytomegalovirus exposure and HLA in healthy donors. PCR was performed using 60 Vbeta and 13 Jbeta primers. TCRdb's copy holds only in-frame clones and misses some; the assay was immunoSEQ multiplex PCR. The table lists about 200,000 clones, approximately 81% of them singletons. The specimen was PBMCs. The receptors stem from a man aged 25 to 40 in good health and CMV-seronegative.

In its sample, this clone was seen a few times. The chain links TRBV13 to TRBJ2-3; the D gene is possibly TRBD1 (6 bases). CDR1 PRHDT and CDR2 FYEKMQ come from the germline V gene (reference sequence). V was pared by 5 bases and J by 2 bases, with 11 bases between. CDR3 size: 14 residues. The CDR3 region is CASSDRTHTDTQYF. As DNA, the CDR3 is TGTGCCAGCAGCGACAGGACACACACAGATACGCAGTATTTT.

This clone was observed a single time. The V call is TRBV5-6, the J call TRBJ1-1; 8 bases fit TRBD1. V trimming: 3 bases; J trimming: 4 bases; junction bases outside the gene matches: 5. The CDR3 contains 14 residues. Germline V gene lookup returns CDR1 SGHDT and CDR2 YYEEEE. In DNA, the CDR3 is TGTGCCAGCAGCTCCAGGGGGCTATCCACTGAAGCTTTCTTT. This encodes CASSSRGLSTEAFF.

In this sample, this clone turned up once. The chain recombines TRBV27 with TRBJ2-3; the match to TRBD2 covers 10 bases. CDR3 length equals 15 residues. Per germline, CDR1 MNHEY and CDR2 SMNVEV (reference sequence). Losses at the gene ends were 5 bases for V and 8 bases for J; bases not matched to a gene: 10. The CDR3 DNA is TGTGCCAGCAGTCCTGTAGCGGGGGGAAGGGGTACGCAGTATTTT. Translated: CASSPVAGGRGTQYF.

The chain has TRBV4-1 and TRBJ1-5; 9 nucleotides line up with TRBD1. This CDR3 region has 19 residues. In germline, CDR1 is MGHRA, CDR2 YSYEKL. Trimming cost V 4 bases and J 0 bases; bases outside gene matches: 13. This CDR3 is CASSPLIDRGAYSNQPQHF. The CDR3 nucleotides read TGCGCCAGCAGCCCCCTCATTGACAGGGGGGCCTATAGCAATCAGCCCCAGCATTTT.

This chain connects TRBV27 to TRBJ1-1, with 11 bases lining up with TRBD1. CDR1 is MNHEY and CDR2 is SMNVEV in the germline V gene (reference sequence). V shed 9 bases, J shed 6 bases, and the junction held 24 bases outside the gene matches. This CDR3 has 19 amino acids. The CDR3, as DNA: TGTGCCAGTGAACGGTTTTTGGTTGAACGGGACAGGGGGTCGGCTGAAGCTTTCTTT. This translates into CASERFLVERDRGSAEAFF.

The V call is TRBV28, the J call TRBJ2-3; 13 bases are shared with TRBD2. V lost 11 bases to trimming and J lost 5 bases; unmatched junction nucleotides: 10. There are 15 residues in the CDR3. The germline V gene has CDR1 MDHEN and CDR2 SYDVKM. CDR3 DNA sequence: TGTGCCGGCCAAACTAGCGGGGGGGACGTAGATACGCAGTATTTT. Translating gives CAGQTSGGDVDTQYF.

The chain has TRBV5-1 and TRBJ2-5, with 9 bases that match TRBD2. Unmatched junction bases numbered 4, after V lost 4 bases and J lost 3 bases. Germline V CDR1 and CDR2: SGHRS, YFSETQ. The CDR3 spans 14 residues. CDR3 sequence: CASSVRLAEETQYF. In DNA form, the CDR3 reads TGCGCCAGCAGCGTTCGACTAGCGGAAGAGACCCAGTACTTC.

The rearrangement links TRBV27 to TRBJ2-3, with D possibly being TRBD2 (6 bases). V was clipped by 5 bases and J by 7 bases, with 31 bases between them. The CDR3 runs to 19 residues. Germline CDR1 and CDR2: MNHEY and SMNVEV (reference sequence). The CDR3 is CASSVGDGALNPGGYTQYF. The CDR3 DNA follows: TGTGCCAGCAGTGTGGGCGACGGGGCGCTAAACCCCGGGGGTTATACGCAGTATTTT.

This chain links TRBV28 with TRBJ1-5; 8 nucleotides align to TRBD1. V trimming: 3 bases; J trimming: 5 bases; junction bases outside the gene matches: 15. There are 18 residues in the CDR3. CDR1 and CDR2 from the germline V gene are MDHEN and SYDVKM. CDR3 sequence reads: CASSFPPVRTGPHQPQHF. In DNA form, the CDR3 reads TGTGCCAGCAGTTTTCCCCCCGTGAGGACAGGGCCTCATCAGCCCCAGCATTTT.

This chain uses TRBV5-8 with TRBJ1-2, with a weak D call TRBD1 (5 bases). Germline CDR1 and CDR2: SGHTS and YDEGEE. The CDR3 spans 17 residues. Trimming left V 4 bases short and J 0 bases short, with 19 bases between. The CDR3 is CASSQGGTSPPNYGYTF. The CDR3 nucleotides are TGTGCCAGCAGCCAAGGAGGGACCTCCCCGCCTAACTATGGCTACACCTTC.

The chain has TRBV7-3 and TRBJ2-3, with 12 bases fitting TRBD2. V trimming: 4 bases; J trimming: 4 bases; junction bases outside the gene matches: 6. Germline CDR1 is SGHTA and CDR2 is FQGTGA. CDR3 length: 16 residues. The CDR3 region is CASSSLAGGPADTQYF. CDR3 DNA sequence: TGTGCCAGCAGCTCCCTAGCGGGGGGGCCAGCAGATACGCAGTATTTT. Full variable domain (rest looked up from reference TRBV7-3 and TRBJ2-3): GAGVSQTPSNKVTEKGKYVELRCDPISGHTALYWYRQSLGQGPEFLIYFQGTGAADDSGLPNDRFFAVRPEGSVSTLKIQRTERGDSAVYLCASSSLAGGPADTQYFGPGTRLTVL.

The V call is TRBV7-8, the J call TRBJ2-2; the match to TRBD2 covers 12 bases. CDR1 is SGHVS, CDR2 FQNEAQ, per germline. V shed 6 bases, J shed 8 bases, and the junction held 4 bases outside the gene matches. The CDR3 has 14 amino acids. CDR3 DNA sequence: TGTGCCAGCAGGCTAGCGGGGGGGGTAGGGGAGCTGTTTTTT. Residues: CASRLAGGVGELFF. Using reference TRBV7-8 and TRBJ2-2 for the parts outside the CDR3, the full variable domain is GAGVSQSPRYKVAKRGQDVALRCDPISGHVSLFWYQQALGQGPEFLTYFQNEAQLDKSGLPSDRFFAERPEGSVSTLKIQRTQQEDSAVYLCASRLAGGVGELFFGEGSRLTVL.